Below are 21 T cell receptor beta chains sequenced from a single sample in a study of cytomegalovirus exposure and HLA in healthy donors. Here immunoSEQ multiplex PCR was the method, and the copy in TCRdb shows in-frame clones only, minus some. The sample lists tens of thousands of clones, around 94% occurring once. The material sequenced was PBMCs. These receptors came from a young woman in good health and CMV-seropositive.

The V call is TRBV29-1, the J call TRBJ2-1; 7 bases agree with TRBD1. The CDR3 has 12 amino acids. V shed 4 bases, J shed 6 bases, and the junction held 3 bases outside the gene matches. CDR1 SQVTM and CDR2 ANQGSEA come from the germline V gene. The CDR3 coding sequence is TGCAGCGTTGCAGACAGGGTCAATGAGCAGTTCTTC. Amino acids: CSVADRVNEQFF.

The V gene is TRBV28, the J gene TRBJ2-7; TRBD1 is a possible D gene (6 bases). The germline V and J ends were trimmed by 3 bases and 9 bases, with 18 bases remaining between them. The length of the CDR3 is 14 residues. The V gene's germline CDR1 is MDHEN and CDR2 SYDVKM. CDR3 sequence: CASSFGTTGRRQYF. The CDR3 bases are TGTGCCAGCAGTTTCGGTACTACAGGGAGAAGGCAGTACTTC.

In DNA, the CDR3 is TGTGCCAGTAGTATCGCCGGGACACTCCTTAACTATGGCTACACCTTC. This encodes CASSIAGTLLNYGYTF. V and J are TRBV19 and TRBJ1-2, with D possibly being TRBD1 (6 bases). Germline V gives CDR1 LNHDA, CDR2 SQIVND (reference sequence). V dropped 3 bases and J dropped 1 base, with 15 bases sitting between them. There are 16 residues in the CDR3.

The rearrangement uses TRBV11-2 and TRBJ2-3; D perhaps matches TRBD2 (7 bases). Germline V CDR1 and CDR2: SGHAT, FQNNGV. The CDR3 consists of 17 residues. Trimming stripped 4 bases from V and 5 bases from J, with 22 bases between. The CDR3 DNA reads TGTGCCAGCAGCTCGGAGGCATGGCGGGGGCAGATAGATACGCAGTATTTT. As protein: CASSSEAWRGQIDTQYF.

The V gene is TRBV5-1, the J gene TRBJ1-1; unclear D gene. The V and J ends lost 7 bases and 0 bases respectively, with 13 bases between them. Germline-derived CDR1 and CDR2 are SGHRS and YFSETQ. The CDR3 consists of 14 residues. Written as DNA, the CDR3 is TGCGCCAGCGCAGTCGGCGGGCTGAACACTGAAGCTTTCTTT. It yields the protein CASAVGGLNTEAFF.

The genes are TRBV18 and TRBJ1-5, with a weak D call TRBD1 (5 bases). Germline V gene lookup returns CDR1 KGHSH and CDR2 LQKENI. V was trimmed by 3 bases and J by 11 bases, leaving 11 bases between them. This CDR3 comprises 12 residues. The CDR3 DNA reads TGTGCCAGCTCACCGGGGGGGTCGGCCCAGCATTTT. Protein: CASSPGGSAQHF.

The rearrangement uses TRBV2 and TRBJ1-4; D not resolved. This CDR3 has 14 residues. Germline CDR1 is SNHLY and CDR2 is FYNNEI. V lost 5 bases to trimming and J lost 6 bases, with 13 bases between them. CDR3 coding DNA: TGTGCCAGCAGTCGTGGGGAGCACGATGAAAAACTGTTTTTT. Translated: CASSRGEHDEKLFF. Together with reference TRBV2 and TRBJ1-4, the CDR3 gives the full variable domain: EPEVTQTPSHQVTQMGQEVILRCVPISNHLYFYWYRQILGQKVEFLVSFYNNEISEKSEIFDDQFSVERPDGSNFTLKIRSTKLEDSAMYFCASSRGEHDEKLFFGSGTQLSVL.

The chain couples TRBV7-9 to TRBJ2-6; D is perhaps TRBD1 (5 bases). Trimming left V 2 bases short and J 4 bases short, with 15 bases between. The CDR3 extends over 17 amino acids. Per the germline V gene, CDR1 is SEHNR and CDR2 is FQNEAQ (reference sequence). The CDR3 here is CASSLTFWGPGANVLTF. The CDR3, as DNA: TGTGCCAGCAGCTTAACGTTTTGGGGCCCCGGGGCCAACGTCCTGACTTTC.

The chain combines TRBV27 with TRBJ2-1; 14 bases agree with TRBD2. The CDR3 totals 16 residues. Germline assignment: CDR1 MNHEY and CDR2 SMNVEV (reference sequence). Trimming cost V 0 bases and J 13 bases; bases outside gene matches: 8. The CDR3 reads CASSLSFGTSGGDQFF. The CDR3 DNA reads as TGTGCCAGCAGTTTATCGTTTGGGACTAGCGGGGGCGATCAGTTCTTC.

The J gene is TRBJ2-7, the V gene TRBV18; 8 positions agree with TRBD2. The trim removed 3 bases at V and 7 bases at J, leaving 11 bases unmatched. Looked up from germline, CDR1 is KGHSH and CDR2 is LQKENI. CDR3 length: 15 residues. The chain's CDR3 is CASSPRERELGEQYF. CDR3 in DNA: TGTGCCAGCTCACCCAGGGAGCGGGAGCTGGGGGAGCAGTACTTC.

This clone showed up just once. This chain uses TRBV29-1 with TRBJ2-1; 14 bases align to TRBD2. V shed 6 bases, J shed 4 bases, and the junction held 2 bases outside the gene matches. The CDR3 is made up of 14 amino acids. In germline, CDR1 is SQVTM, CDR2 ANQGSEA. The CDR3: CSVGTSGRYNEQFF. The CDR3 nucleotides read TGCAGCGTAGGGACTAGCGGGAGATACAATGAGCAGTTCTTC.

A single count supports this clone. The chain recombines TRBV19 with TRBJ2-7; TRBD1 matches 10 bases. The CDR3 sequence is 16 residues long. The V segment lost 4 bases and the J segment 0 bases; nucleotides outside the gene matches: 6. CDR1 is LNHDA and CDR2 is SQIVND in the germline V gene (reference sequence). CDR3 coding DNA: TGTGCCAGTAGTACCGGACAGGGGGACCCCTCCTACGAGCAGTACTTC. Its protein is CASSTGQGDPSYEQYF.

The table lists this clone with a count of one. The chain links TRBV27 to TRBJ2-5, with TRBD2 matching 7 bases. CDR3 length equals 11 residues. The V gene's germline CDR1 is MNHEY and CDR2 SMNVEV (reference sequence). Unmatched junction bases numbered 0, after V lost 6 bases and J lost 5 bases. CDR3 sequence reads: CASRGGETQYF. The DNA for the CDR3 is TGTGCCAGCAGGGGAGGGGAGACCCAGTACTTC.

The CDR3 DNA is TGTGCCAGCAGTTACGAGAGAGGGAGTTCCTACAATGAGCAGTTCTTC. It yields the protein CASSYERGSSYNEQFF. The chain links TRBV6-5 to TRBJ2-1; maybe TRBD2 (5 bases). This CDR3 has 16 residues. Germline-derived CDR1 and CDR2 are MNHEY and SVGAGI. V was cut by 2 bases and J by 1 base, with 12 bases left in between.

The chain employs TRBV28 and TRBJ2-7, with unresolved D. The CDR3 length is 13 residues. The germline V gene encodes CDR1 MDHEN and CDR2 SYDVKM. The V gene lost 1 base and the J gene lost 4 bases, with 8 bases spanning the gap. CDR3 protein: CASSLLLDYEQYF. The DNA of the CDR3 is TGTGCCAGCAGTTTATTATTAGATTACGAGCAGTACTTC. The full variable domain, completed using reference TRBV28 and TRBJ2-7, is DVKVTQSSRYLVKRTGEKVFLECVQDMDHENMFWYRQDPGLGLRLIYFSYDVKMKEKGDIPEGYSVSREKKERFSLILESASTNQTSMYLCASSLLLDYEQYFGPGTRLTVT.

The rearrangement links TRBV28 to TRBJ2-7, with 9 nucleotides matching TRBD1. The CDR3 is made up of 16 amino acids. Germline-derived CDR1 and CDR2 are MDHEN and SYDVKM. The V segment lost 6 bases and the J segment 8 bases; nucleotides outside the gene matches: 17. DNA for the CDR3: TGTGCCAGCAGCCGGACAGGGGTGCCCTCCATCGATCAGCAGTACTTC. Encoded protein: CASSRTGVPSIDQQYF.

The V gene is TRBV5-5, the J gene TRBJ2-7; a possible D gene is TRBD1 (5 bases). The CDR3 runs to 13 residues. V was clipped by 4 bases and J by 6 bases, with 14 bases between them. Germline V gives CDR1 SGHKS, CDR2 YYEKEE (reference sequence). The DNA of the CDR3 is TGTGCCAGCAGCCGTGACAGTGCGCTCGAGCAGTACTTC. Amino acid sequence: CASSRDSALEQYF. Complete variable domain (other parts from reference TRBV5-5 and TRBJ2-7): DAGVTQSPTHLIKTRGQQVTLRCSPISGHKSVSWYQQVLGQGPQFIFQYYEKEERGRGNFPDRFSARQFPNYSSELNVNALLLGDSALYLCASSRDSALEQYFGPGTRLTVT.

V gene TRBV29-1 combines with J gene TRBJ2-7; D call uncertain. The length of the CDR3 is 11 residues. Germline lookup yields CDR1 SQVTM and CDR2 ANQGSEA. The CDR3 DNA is TGCAGTGTTAGCATAGCCTACGAGCAGTACTTC. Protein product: CSVSIAYEQYF.

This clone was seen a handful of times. The CDR3 loop reads CASTRDSYGYTF. CDR3 nucleotides: TGTGCCAGCACCAGGGACAGCTATGGCTACACCTTC. The genes are TRBV6-1 and TRBJ1-2; 7 positions match TRBD1. CDR3 length equals 12 residues. Germline trimming cut 7 bases from V and 4 bases from J; bases unmatched to any gene: 3. Germline V gene data show CDR1 as MNHNS and CDR2 as SASEGT.

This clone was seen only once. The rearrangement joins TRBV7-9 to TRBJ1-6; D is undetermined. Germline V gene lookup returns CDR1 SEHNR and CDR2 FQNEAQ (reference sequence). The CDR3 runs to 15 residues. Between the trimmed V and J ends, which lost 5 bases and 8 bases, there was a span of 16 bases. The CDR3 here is CASSLGPTYDSPLHF. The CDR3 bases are TGTGCCAGCAGCCTTGGGCCCACGTACGATTCACCCCTCCACTTT.

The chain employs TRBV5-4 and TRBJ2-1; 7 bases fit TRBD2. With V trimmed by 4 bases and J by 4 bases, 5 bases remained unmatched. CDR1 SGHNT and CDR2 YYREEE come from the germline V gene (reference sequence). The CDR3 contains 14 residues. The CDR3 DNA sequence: TGTGCCAGCAGCGCGGGACTACAATACAATGAGCAGTTCTTC. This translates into CASSAGLQYNEQFF.